Listed here are 14 T cell receptor beta chains from one sample, sequenced in a study of molecular identifiers for immune sequencing clone quantification. In TCRdb, the PCR reads were re-called with MiXCR into one record per CDR3 protein. The sample lists some 320,000 distinct CDR3 sequences, around 21% seen once, with more than 0.8% in the top ten. What was sequenced was naive CD8+ T cells from blood, with Jurkat cell RNA spiked in. Stated subset: FACS-sorted CD8+CD4-CCR7+CD45RA+ naive T cells. The receptors come from a human donor in good health. Some libraries in this study had Jurkat cell RNA spiked in.

A remark on this clonotype: A much bigger clone sits one base away, suggesting this may be a read error. CDR3 sequence (DNA): TGTGCCAGCAGTCTGACCCGACCGGGCATCACCGATAGCAATCAGCCCCAGCATTTT. Protein sequence: CASSLTRPGITDSNQPQHF. This rearrangement joins TRBV12-3 or TRBV12-4 to TRBJ1-5; no definite D call. The CDR3 is made up of 19 amino acids. Deletions cut 5 bases from V and 0 bases from J, with 23 bases between.

CDR3 bases: TGTGCCAGCAGTTCACGTACGACAGGGTCAGAGACCCAGTACTTC. Its translation: CASSSRTTGSETQYF. This rearrangement joins TRBV27 to TRBJ2-5; 7 nucleotides match TRBD1. V lost 4 bases and J lost 4; bases outside the gene matches: 9. The CDR3 contains 15 residues. Per the germline V gene, CDR1 is MNHEY and CDR2 is SMNVEV (reference sequence).

This clonotype was detected ten times or more. The V call is TRBV6-2 or TRBV6-3, the J call TRBJ2-6; D call uncertain. The CDR3 extends over 15 amino acids. V shed 6 bases and J shed 2 bases, with 11 bases lying between them. In germline, CDR1 is MNHEY, CDR2 SVGEGT. The CDR3 here is CASSWKDAGANVLTF. The CDR3 DNA follows: TGTGCCAGCAGCTGGAAGGACGCTGGGGCCAACGTCCTGACTTTC.

A few counts support this clonotype. V usage is TRBV13 and J usage is TRBJ2-1; tentative D call: TRBD2 (6 bases). The CDR3 spans 18 residues. V lost 7 bases and J 6 bases, leaving 28 bases between the germline ends. Per germline, CDR1 PRHDT and CDR2 FYEKMQ (reference sequence). The CDR3 region has the DNA TGTGCCAGCACCCCTCCCCCGGGAGAGCCCCTGACCGGCAATGAGCAGTTCTTC. It is translated as CASTPPPGEPLTGNEQFF.

The table lists this clonotype with many counts. The chain carries TRBV29-1 and TRBJ2-1, with TRBD2 as a possible D gene (6 bases). The V and J ends lost 4 bases and 6 bases respectively, with 19 bases between them. Germline lookup yields CDR1 SQVTM and CDR2 ANQGSEA. The CDR3 runs 15 residues. CDR3 in amino acids: CSVGGTGPERNEQFF. The CDR3, as DNA: TGCAGCGTTGGCGGGACTGGCCCCGAACGCAATGAGCAGTTCTTC.

This clonotype was seen ten or more times. V is TRBV7-6 and J is TRBJ2-5, with TRBD1 as a possible D gene (5 bases). V lost 5 bases to trimming and J lost 5 bases, with 18 bases between them. Germline CDR1 is SGHVS and CDR2 is FNYEAQ. CDR3 length: 15 amino acids. DNA of the CDR3: TGTGCCAGCAGCCGCACCGCGCAGGGCTGGGAGACCCAGTACTTC. This translates into CASSRTAQGWETQYF.

This clonotype occurred many times. V is TRBV7-2 and J is TRBJ2-7; D gene uncertain. The V end was cut by 3 bases, the J end by 5 bases, with 8 bases between. From germline, CDR1 is SGHTA and CDR2 FQGNSA. The CDR3 runs 12 residues. CDR3 region: CASSFGVNEQYF. The CDR3 nucleotides read TGTGCCAGCAGCTTCGGAGTAAACGAGCAGTACTTC.

This clonotype was counted ten times or more. This chain uses TRBV20-1 with TRBJ2-2; D remains ambiguous. The germline CDR1 and CDR2 sequences are DFQATT and SNEGSKA (reference sequence). The CDR3 totals 13 residues. V lost 1 base and J 1 base, leaving 4 bases between the germline ends. CDR3 sequence: CSARAVNTGELFF. The DNA of the CDR3 is TGCAGTGCTAGAGCTGTGAACACCGGGGAGCTGTTTTTT.

This clonotype has ten or more counts. The CDR3 reads CASSEVDMATYEQYF. The CDR3 nucleotides read TGTGCCAGCAGTGAAGTAGACATGGCTACGTACGAGCAGTACTTC. The chain uses TRBV25-1 and TRBJ2-7; D remains ambiguous. The V end was cut by 2 bases, the J end by 4 bases, with 15 bases between. This CDR3 has 15 amino acids. Germline V gene lookup returns CDR1 MGHDK and CDR2 SYGVNS.

This clonotype was counted many times. The rearrangement links TRBV4-1 to TRBJ1-1; unclear D gene. The germline V and J ends were trimmed by 1 base and 6 bases, with 12 bases remaining between them. Germline V CDR1 and CDR2: MGHRA, YSYEKL. The CDR3 runs 14 residues. The CDR3 here is CASSQVDGFSEAFF. The CDR3 DNA reads TGCGCCAGCAGCCAAGTAGACGGATTTTCTGAAGCTTTCTTT.

This clonotype was seen ten or more times. The chain uses TRBV28 and TRBJ1-3; D is ambiguous. Germline CDR1 is MDHEN and CDR2 is SYDVKM. The ends were cut back, 1 base at V and 0 bases at J, with 7 bases in the middle. The CDR3 length is 15 residues. The CDR3 bases are TGTGCCAGCAGTTTATTACCGGCCTCTGGAAACACCATATATTTT. Its translation: CASSLLPASGNTIYF.

This clonotype appeared many times. The J gene is TRBJ2-3, the V gene TRBV6-2 or TRBV6-3; D unclear. From germline, CDR1 is MNHEY and CDR2 SVGEGT. Trimming removed 10 bases at V and 6 bases at J, with 20 bases between. This CDR3 comprises 14 residues. The CDR3 spells CATNPSALGDTQYF. As DNA, the CDR3 is TGTGCCACAAACCCCAGCGCCTTAGGGGATACGCAGTATTTT.

At least ten counts were recorded for this clonotype. The V gene is TRBV4-2, the J gene TRBJ1-4; D may be TRBD1 (5 bases). Trimming shortened V by 0 bases and J by 7 bases, and 15 bases separated the two germline ends. The length of the CDR3 is 16 residues. Germline values: CDR1 LGHNA, CDR2 YNFKEQ. CDR3 loop: CASSQDGARAVEKLFF. The DNA of the CDR3 is TGTGCCAGCAGCCAAGATGGGGCACGGGCGGTTGAAAAACTGTTTTTT.

This clonotype was recorded many times. The rearrangement links TRBV12-3 or TRBV12-4 to TRBJ2-2; 7 positions match TRBD1. The length of the CDR3 is 14 residues. Trimming at V came to 3 bases and at J to 4 bases, leaving 2 bases not matched to a gene. The CDR3 spells CASSLNRGTGELFF. For the CDR3, the DNA is TGTGCCAGCAGTTTGAACAGGGGCACCGGGGAGCTGTTTTTT.